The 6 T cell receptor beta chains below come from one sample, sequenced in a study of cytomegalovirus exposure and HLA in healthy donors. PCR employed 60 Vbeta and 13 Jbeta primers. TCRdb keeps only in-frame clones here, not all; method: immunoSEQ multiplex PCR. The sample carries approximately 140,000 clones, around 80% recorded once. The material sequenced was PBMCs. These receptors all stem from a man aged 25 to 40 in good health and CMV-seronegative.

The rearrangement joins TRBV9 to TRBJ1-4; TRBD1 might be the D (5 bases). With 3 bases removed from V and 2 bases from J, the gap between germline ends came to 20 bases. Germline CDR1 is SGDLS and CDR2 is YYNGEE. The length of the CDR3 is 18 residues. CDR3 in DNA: TGTGCCAGCAGCGCCTCTTTTCCAGGGTCTTGGACTAATGAAAAACTGTTTTTT. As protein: CASSASFPGSWTNEKLFF.

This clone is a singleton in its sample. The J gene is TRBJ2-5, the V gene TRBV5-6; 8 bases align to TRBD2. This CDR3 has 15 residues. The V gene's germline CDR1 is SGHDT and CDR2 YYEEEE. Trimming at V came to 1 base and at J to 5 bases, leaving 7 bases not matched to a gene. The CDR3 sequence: CASSLKSGGWETQYF. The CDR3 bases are TGTGCCAGCAGCTTGAAGAGCGGGGGTTGGGAGACCCAGTACTTC.

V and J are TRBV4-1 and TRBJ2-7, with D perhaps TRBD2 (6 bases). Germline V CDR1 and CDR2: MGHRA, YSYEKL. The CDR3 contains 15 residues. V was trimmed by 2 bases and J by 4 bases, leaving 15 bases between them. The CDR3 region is CASSQPGTSGYEQYF. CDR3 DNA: TGCGCCAGCAGCCAACCAGGGACTTCGGGGTACGAGCAGTACTTC.

For the CDR3, the DNA is TGCGCCAGCAGCCATTACCCCGGGGACTCTGAAAAACTGTTTTTT. Protein product: CASSHYPGDSEKLFF. The chain has TRBV4-1 and TRBJ1-4, with D possibly being TRBD1 (5 bases). This CDR3 is built from 15 residues. Trimming took 3 bases from V and 7 from J, leaving 15 bases between them. Germline values: CDR1 MGHRA, CDR2 YSYEKL.

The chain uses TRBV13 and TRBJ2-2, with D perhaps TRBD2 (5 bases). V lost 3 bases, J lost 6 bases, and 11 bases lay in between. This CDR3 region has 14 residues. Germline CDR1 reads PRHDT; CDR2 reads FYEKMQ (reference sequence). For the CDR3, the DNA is TGTGCCAGCAGCTTTGGAGGTGAGGCCGGGGAGCTGTTTTTT. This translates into CASSFGGEAGELFF.

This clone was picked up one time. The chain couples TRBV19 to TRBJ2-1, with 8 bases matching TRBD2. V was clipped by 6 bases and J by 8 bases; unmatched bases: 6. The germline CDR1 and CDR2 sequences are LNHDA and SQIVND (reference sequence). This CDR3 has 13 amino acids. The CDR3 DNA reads TGTGCCAGTAGCCGACTAGCGATCGATGAGCAGTTCTTC. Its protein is CASSRLAIDEQFF.